This paragraph covers one TCR beta chain sequence. These data come from a study of T-cell memory formation after mild COVID-19. TCRdb called the 5' RACE reads again in MiXCR, with one record for every CDR3 protein. Of about 180,000 distinct CDR3 sequences listed, 16% were seen once; the top ten hold about 2.1%. The trim removed 6 bases at V and 7 bases at J, leaving 9 bases unmatched. Germline assignment: CDR1 ENHRY and CDR2 SYGVKD. The CDR3 runs to 14 residues. The chain links TRBV10-3 to TRBJ1-2; TRBD1 matches 9 bases. This TCR was recovered from an adult woman who had mild COVID-19 (a few samples of this study predate the infection). Cell type and time point are not known. The sample taken for sequencing was PBMCs or a T cell subset sorted from them (not recorded which). The CDR3 here is CAIREGQGGSGYTF. CDR3 coding DNA: TGTGCCATCAGGGAGGGACAGGGAGGTAGTGGCTACACCTTC.